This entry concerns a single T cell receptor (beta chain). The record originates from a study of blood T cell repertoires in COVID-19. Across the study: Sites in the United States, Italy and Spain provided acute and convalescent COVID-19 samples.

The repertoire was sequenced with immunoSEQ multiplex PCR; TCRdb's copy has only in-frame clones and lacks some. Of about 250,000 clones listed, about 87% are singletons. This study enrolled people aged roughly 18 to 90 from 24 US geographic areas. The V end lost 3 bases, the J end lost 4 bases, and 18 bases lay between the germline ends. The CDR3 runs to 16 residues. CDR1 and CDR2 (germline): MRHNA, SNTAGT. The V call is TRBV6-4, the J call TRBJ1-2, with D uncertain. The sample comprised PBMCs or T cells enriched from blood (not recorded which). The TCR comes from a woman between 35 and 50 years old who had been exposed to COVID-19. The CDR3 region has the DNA TGTGCCAGCAGTGAGAGGGCAGCGGAATCTCTCTATGGCTACACCTTC. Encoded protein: CASSERAAESLYGYTF.